The next 24 T cell receptor beta chains were all read from a single sample in a study of neurological immune-mediated disorders. TCRdb ran MiXCR on the 5' RACE reads and lists one entry per CDR3 protein. The data show about 30,000 distinct CDR3 sequences, 15% seen once. Sequenced material: PBMCs. The receptor set was obtained from a man aged 65-85 years in good health.

This clonotype was seen ten or more times. The rearrangement links TRBV27 to TRBJ2-7; no reliable D call. This CDR3 is 13 amino acids long. V lost 5 bases and J 0 bases, leaving 8 bases between the germline ends. Germline V gene data show CDR1 as MNHEY and CDR2 as SMNVEV (reference sequence). In nucleotides, the CDR3 is TGTGCCAGCAGTCCACACCTCTCCTACGAGCAGTACTTC. It yields the protein CASSPHLSYEQYF.

This clonotype was seen many times. The J gene is TRBJ2-5, the V gene TRBV5-1; 7 positions match TRBD2. The CDR3 runs to 15 residues. Germline CDR1 reads SGHRS; CDR2 reads YFSETQ. V gave up 2 bases and J gave up 5 bases; unmatched junction bases: 9. The CDR3 region is CASSFLSGAGETQYF. CDR3 sequence (DNA): TGCGCCAGCAGCTTTCTAAGCGGGGCGGGCGAGACCCAGTACTTC.

This clonotype showed up many times. The V call is TRBV5-1, the J call TRBJ2-7, with D possibly matching TRBD1 (6 bases). From germline, CDR1 is SGHRS and CDR2 YFSETQ. The V and J ends lost 0 bases and 2 bases respectively, with 9 bases between them. CDR3 length: 14 residues. The CDR3: CASSLGDIPYEQYF. The DNA for the CDR3 is TGCGCCAGCAGCTTGGGGGACATCCCCTACGAGCAGTACTTC.

The chain has TRBV7-8 and TRBJ2-3; tentatively, D is TRBD1 or TRBD2 (7 bases each). Trimming stripped 0 bases from V and 2 bases from J, with 21 bases between. The CDR3 is made up of 19 amino acids. CDR1 is SGHVS, CDR2 FQNEAQ, per germline. The CDR3, as DNA: TGTGCCAGCAGCTTAGCGCGGGCAGGGGGGGCCTTGTCCACAGATACGCAGTATTTT. Protein sequence: CASSLARAGGALSTDTQYF.

This clonotype appeared many times. The chain carries TRBV7-8 and TRBJ2-3, with D maybe TRBD1 (6 bases). From germline, CDR1 is SGHVS and CDR2 FQNEAQ. Trimming stripped 4 bases from V and 3 bases from J, with 8 bases between. The length of the CDR3 is 13 residues. The CDR3 here is CASSSDRTDTQYF. CDR3 DNA: TGTGCCAGCAGCTCAGACAGGACAGATACGCAGTATTTT. Together with reference TRBV7-8 and TRBJ2-3, the CDR3 gives the full variable domain: GAGVSQSPRYKVAKRGQDVALRCDPISGHVSLFWYQQALGQGPEFLTYFQNEAQLDKSGLPSDRFFAERPEGSVSTLKIQRTQQEDSAVYLCASSSDRTDTQYFGPGTRLTVL.

This clonotype occurred many times. This chain connects TRBV15 to TRBJ2-3, with 12 bases fitting TRBD1. Per germline, CDR1 LNHNV and CDR2 YYDKDF (reference sequence). Losses at the gene ends were 1 base for V and 4 bases for J; bases not matched to a gene: 3. CDR3 length equals 16 residues. The CDR3 here is CATSRGDRGRADTQYF. The CDR3 DNA sequence: TGTGCCACCAGCAGAGGGGACAGGGGGCGCGCAGATACGCAGTATTTT.

This clonotype appeared many times. V gene TRBV24-1 combines with J gene TRBJ2-1, with D uncertain. Germline CDR1 KGHDR, CDR2 SFDVKD. The CDR3 is made up of 18 amino acids. Trimming took 2 bases from V and 0 from J, leaving 16 bases between them. The CDR3 reads CATSDSPHSKSSYNEQFF. In nucleotides, the CDR3 is TGTGCCACCAGTGATTCCCCACATAGTAAGAGCTCCTACAATGAGCAGTTCTTC.

The CDR3 bases are TGTGCCAGCAGCTTAGGGTTAGCCCCGGAAGAGACCCAGTACTTC. Translating it yields CASSLGLAPEETQYF. This rearrangement joins TRBV7-7 to TRBJ2-5; no clear D. The length of the CDR3 is 15 residues. Between the trimmed V and J ends, which lost 1 base and 3 bases, there was a span of 12 bases. Germline V CDR1 and CDR2: SSHAT, FNYEAQ (reference sequence).

Many counts were recorded for this clonotype. V usage is TRBV20-1 and J usage is TRBJ2-3; possibly TRBD2 for D (6 bases). Germline V lookup: CDR1 DFQATT, CDR2 SNEGSKA (reference sequence). There are 14 residues in the CDR3. V was shortened by 6 bases and J by 3 bases, with 16 bases between the two germline ends. CDR3 sequence reads: CSAISGGGTDTQYF. In DNA form, the CDR3 reads TGCAGTGCAATTAGCGGTGGAGGGACAGATACGCAGTATTTT.

This clonotype was counted at least ten times. The DNA for the CDR3 is TGTGCCAGCAGCTCGGCAGGGGGCGCCGGGGGATACGAGCAGTACTTC. Residues: CASSSAGGAGGYEQYF. The rearrangement uses TRBV7-9 and TRBJ2-7; 8 bases line up with TRBD1. J gave up 4 bases and V 4 bases, and 12 bases lay outside the gene matches. Germline lookup yields CDR1 SEHNR and CDR2 FQNEAQ (reference sequence). The CDR3 has 16 residues.

This clonotype is judged medium-sized. V usage is TRBV29-1 and J usage is TRBJ2-5; D is undetermined. CDR1 is SQVTM, CDR2 ANQGSEA, per germline. The V and J ends lost 1 base and 1 base respectively, with 10 bases between them. The CDR3 consists of 14 residues. The CDR3 is CSVEGGRSQETQYF. Here the CDR3 DNA reads TGCAGCGTTGAAGGTGGACGTTCCCAAGAGACCCAGTACTTC.

This clonotype was seen many times. This chain joins TRBV7-2 and TRBJ2-2; D perhaps matches TRBD2 (6 bases). CDR1 and CDR2 (germline): SGHTA, FQGNSA. Deletions cut 4 bases from V and 1 base from J, with 13 bases between. The CDR3 loop spans 16 amino acids. Here the CDR3 DNA reads TGTGCCAGCAGCTCACCGCGGGGTGGGAACACCGGGGAGCTGTTTTTT. It is translated as CASSSPRGGNTGELFF.

This clonotype appeared many times. This chain connects TRBV20-1 to TRBJ2-7; maybe TRBD1 (6 bases). The V gene lost 3 bases and the J gene lost 2 bases, with 8 bases spanning the gap. CDR3 length: 12 amino acids. Germline V gives CDR1 DFQATT, CDR2 SNEGSKA (reference sequence). DNA of the CDR3: TGCAGTGCTAGGGACAGCCCCTACGAGCAGTACTTC. Protein product: CSARDSPYEQYF.

There are many counts of this clonotype. This chain joins TRBV20-1 and TRBJ2-1; tentatively, D is TRBD1 (5 bases). The V gene lost 6 bases and the J gene lost 2 bases, with 20 bases spanning the gap. The CDR3 spans 16 residues. From germline, CDR1 is DFQATT and CDR2 SNEGSKA (reference sequence). The CDR3 coding sequence is TGCAGTGCCAGAAAACCTCGACAGAATCCCTACAATGAGCAGTTCTTC. Protein sequence: CSARKPRQNPYNEQFF.

To note about this clonotype: At one of its ends the junction is not consistent with the germline gene, which may arise from a read error. J is TRBJ2-7 and V is TRBV7-2, with D uncertain. Per the germline V gene, CDR1 is SGHTA and CDR2 is FQGNSA. The CDR3 has 12 amino acids. CDR3 amino acids: CASSSTNYEQYF. In nucleotides, the CDR3 is TGTGCTAGCAGCTCTACGAATTACGAGCAGTACTTC.

This clonotype came up many times. The J gene is TRBJ2-7, the V gene TRBV25-1; 10 nucleotides line up with TRBD1. V trimming: 4 bases; J trimming: 7 bases; junction bases outside the gene matches: 7. Looked up from germline, CDR1 is MGHDK and CDR2 is SYGVNS. CDR3 length: 14 amino acids. CDR3 sequence reads: CASSVGTGVHEQYF. The CDR3 nucleotides read TGTGCCAGCAGTGTTGGGACAGGGGTTCATGAGCAGTACTTC.

This clonotype was observed many times. The chain carries TRBV19 and TRBJ1-4; 8 bases are shared with TRBD1. V lost 5 bases to trimming and J lost 7 bases; unmatched junction nucleotides: 9. The CDR3 totals 15 residues. The germline CDR1 and CDR2 sequences are LNHDA and SQIVND (reference sequence). Written as DNA, the CDR3 is TGTGCCAGTAGTGCACCGGGACAGGCGTTTGAAAAACTGTTTTTT. Protein sequence: CASSAPGQAFEKLFF.

In its sample, this clonotype was seen many times. The chain recombines TRBV20-1 with TRBJ2-7; D is unclear. The CDR3 consists of 14 residues. From germline, CDR1 is DFQATT and CDR2 SNEGSKA (reference sequence). V lost 1 base and J lost 3, with 13 bases in between. The CDR3 loop is CSARAEVGRYEQYF. DNA of the CDR3: TGCAGTGCTAGAGCTGAAGTCGGTCGCTACGAGCAGTACTTC.

In its sample, this clonotype was seen many times. The rearrangement uses TRBV3-1 and TRBJ2-1, with D maybe TRBD2 (5 bases). The CDR3 covers 16 residues. V shed 3 bases and J shed 4 bases, with 16 bases lying between them. CDR1 is LGHDT and CDR2 is YNNKEL in the germline V gene (reference sequence). CDR3 DNA: TGTGCCAGCAGCCATAGGAGCAGCGGAGATTACAATGAGCAGTTCTTC. Translated: CASSHRSSGDYNEQFF.

This clonotype was observed at least ten times. The V and J genes are TRBV7-2 and TRBJ1-5; D gene unclear. V was clipped by 5 bases and J by 2 bases, with 13 bases between them. Germline assignment: CDR1 SGHTA and CDR2 FQGNSA. The CDR3 is 15 amino acids. CDR3 residues: CASSLTVAGNQPQHF. CDR3 DNA sequence: TGTGCCAGCAGCCTCACCGTGGCGGGCAATCAGCCCCAGCATTTT. Based on the CDR3 plus reference TRBV7-2 and TRBJ1-5, the full variable domain is GAGVSQSPSNKVTEKGKDVELRCDPISGHTALYWYRQSLGQGLEFLIYFQGNSAPDKSGLPSDRFSAERTGGSVSTLTIQRTQQEDSAVYLCASSLTVAGNQPQHFGDGTRLSIL.

At least ten counts were recorded for this clonotype. The V gene is TRBV12-3 or TRBV12-4, the J gene TRBJ1-2, with a weak D call TRBD1 (6 bases). Trimming removed 6 bases from V and 1 base from J, with 9 bases in between. The CDR3 spans 13 residues. CDR3 sequence (DNA): TGTGCCAGCAGGAACAGGGATAACTATGGCTACACCTTC. It codes for CASRNRDNYGYTF.

CDR3 amino acids: CSAKQGGRADTQYF. CDR3 DNA: TGCAGTGCTAAACAGGGGGGGAGGGCAGATACGCAGTATTTT. V and J are TRBV20-1 and TRBJ2-3; D is possibly TRBD1 (8 bases). This CDR3 has 14 residues. Germline lookup yields CDR1 DFQATT and CDR2 SNEGSKA (reference sequence). The V end was cut by 4 bases, the J end by 4 bases, with 15 bases between.

This clonotype was seen at least ten times. The chain has TRBV29-1 and TRBJ2-7, with D maybe TRBD1 (5 bases). The germline V gene encodes CDR1 SQVTM and CDR2 ANQGSEA. CDR3 length: 13 residues. V was clipped by 4 bases and J by 3 bases, with 13 bases between them. The CDR3 protein is CSVVRARGYEQYF. The DNA for the CDR3 is TGCAGCGTTGTCAGGGCAAGGGGCTACGAGCAGTACTTC.

This clonotype was recorded many times. The chain has TRBV5-1 and TRBJ2-1; the match to TRBD1 covers 7 bases. The CDR3 length is 16 residues. Germline assignment: CDR1 SGHRS and CDR2 YFSETQ. The V gene end was trimmed by 4 bases and the J gene end by 2 bases; junction bases not matched to a gene: 9. CDR3 residues: CASSPTGEVTYNEQFF. For the CDR3, the DNA is TGCGCCAGCAGCCCTACAGGGGAAGTAACCTACAATGAGCAGTTCTTC.